This record looks at one T cell receptor (beta chain) sequence and its context. Its target is not known. Germline V gene data show CDR1 as SGHTA and CDR2 as FQGNSA. CDR3 length: 15 amino acids. J was trimmed by 4 bases and V by 4 bases; bases with no gene match: 6. The data derive from a study of radiotherapy plus CTLA-4 blockade in lung cancer. At the level of the study: For approximately 17% of patients, objective responses occurred, and approximately 31% had disease control. Points from the study as a whole: Together with interferon-beta, which increased in serum after radiation, early dynamic changes in blood T cell clones were reportedly the best predictors of response. After radiotherapy and ipilimumab, tumor-derived clones expanded in peripheral blood.

Clones were sequenced by immunoSEQ multiplex PCR, and TCRdb holds only the in-frame ones, with some missing. The sample has 55,000 to 65,000 clones; over 70% are singletons. The chain joins TRBV7-2 to TRBJ1-4, with TRBD1 matching over 7 bases. The receptor was derived from a human donor with non-small cell lung cancer who had a partial response to radiotherapy plus ipilimumab. The specimen comprised peripheral blood, sampled from a patient treated with radiotherapy plus ipilimumab. CDR3 in amino acids: CASSSPQGNNEKLFF. The CDR3 bases are TGTGCCAGCAGCTCTCCACAGGGGAATAATGAAAAACTGTTTTTT.